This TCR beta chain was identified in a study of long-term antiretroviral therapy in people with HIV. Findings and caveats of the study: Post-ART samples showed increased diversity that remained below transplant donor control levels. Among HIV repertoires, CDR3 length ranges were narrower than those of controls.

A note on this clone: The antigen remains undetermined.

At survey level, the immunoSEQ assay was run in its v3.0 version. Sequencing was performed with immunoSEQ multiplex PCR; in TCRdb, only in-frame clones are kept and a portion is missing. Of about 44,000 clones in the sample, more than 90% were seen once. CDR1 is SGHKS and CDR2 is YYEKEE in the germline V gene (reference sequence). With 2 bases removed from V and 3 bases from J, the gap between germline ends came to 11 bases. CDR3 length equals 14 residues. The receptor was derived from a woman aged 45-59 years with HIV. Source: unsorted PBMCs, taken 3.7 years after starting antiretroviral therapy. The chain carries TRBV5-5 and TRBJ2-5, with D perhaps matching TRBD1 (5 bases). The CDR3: CASSFDSAEETQYF. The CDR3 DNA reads TGTGCCAGCAGCTTCGACAGTGCCGAAGAGACCCAGTACTTC.